The T cell receptor beta chain under discussion was sequenced for a study of shared clonotypes between healthy human individuals. Findings and caveats of the study: Only blood was sampled, and tissue TCR repertoires likely differ from blood ones.

This CDR3 spans 13 amino acids. Germline values: CDR1 GTSNPN, CDR2 SVGIG (reference sequence). Trimming removed 5 bases from V and 4 bases from J, with 11 bases in between. About this clone itself: Its specificity is unknown.

Generated by immunoSEQ multiplex PCR, the TCRdb table keeps only in-frame clones and is missing some. The table has over 300,000 clones, about nine tenths seen once. The receptor was derived from a man younger than 35 in good health. Sequenced: memory CD8+ T cells sorted from blood. Subset of the sample: CD45RO+ cells pooled with CCR7-negative TemRA cells. This rearrangement joins TRBV30 to TRBJ2-2; D is undetermined. As DNA, the CDR3 is TGTGCCTGGGGGTCTCGTCCCACCGGGGAGCTGTTTTTT. This translates into CAWGSRPTGELFF.